Shown below are 20 T cell receptor beta chains from a single sample sequenced in a study of CD8+CD57+ T cells in acquired aplastic anemia (dated by TCRdb to the late 2010s). Expansion of CD8+CD57+ cells had been shown by flow cytometry in the patients chosen for sequencing. Sequencer: Illumina HiSeq 2000. Profiling of TCR beta VDJ combinations and CDR3 sequences used genomic DNA as the template. TCRdb reprocessing: public reads trimmed at Q25 with fastp, clones called with MiXCR, in-frame beta chains kept. Rows merge per CDR3 protein into single entries with the most common DNA and genes. The sample table shows roughly 180,000 distinct CDR3 sequences, and 63% are seen once. Clones ranked in the top ten supply about two fifths of the sample. The sequenced sample was sorted CD4+, CD8+, or CD8+CD57+ T cells (not recorded which) from PBMCs. The receptors were gathered from a human donor with aplastic anemia.

The rearrangement uses TRBV10-1 and TRBJ2-3; D not certain. This CDR3 is built from 16 residues. Germline CDR1 is WNHNN and CDR2 is SYGVQD (reference sequence). Trimming pared 3 bases from V and 3 bases from J, leaving 16 bases between. In DNA, the CDR3 is TGCGCCAGCAGTGAAGGGCCGGAGAGGTTGACAGATACGCAGTATTTT. Protein: CASSEGPERLTDTQYF.

V and J are TRBV7-2 and TRBJ2-7; TRBD1 agrees at 7 bases. The CDR3 spans 14 residues. Germline V lookup: CDR1 SGHTA, CDR2 FQGNSA. Trimming took 7 bases from V and 3 from J; bases not matched to a gene: 9. The CDR3 loop is CASNKGTDHYEQYF. DNA of the CDR3: TGTGCCAGCAACAAAGGGACAGATCACTACGAGCAGTACTTC.

The rearrangement joins TRBV7-8 to TRBJ2-3; D is possibly TRBD2 (5 bases). CDR1 and CDR2 (germline): SGHVS, FQNEAQ. V was trimmed by 2 bases and J by 4 bases, leaving 16 bases between them. This CDR3 region has 16 residues. The CDR3 sequence: CASSLRAGGSADTQYF. The CDR3 DNA is TGTGCCAGCAGCTTAAGGGCGGGTGGGTCCGCAGATACGCAGTATTTT.

The CDR3 DNA is TGCAGTGCTCACGGACAGGGGACGAACACCGGGGAGCTGTTTTTT. Its translation: CSAHGQGTNTGELFF. This chain links TRBV20-1 with TRBJ2-2; the match to TRBD1 covers 9 bases. The CDR3 consists of 15 residues. Germline V gene sequence: CDR1 DFQATT, CDR2 SNEGSKA (reference sequence). The V segment lost 5 bases and the J segment 0 bases; nucleotides outside the gene matches: 4.

This clonotype has a handful of counts. The V gene is TRBV25-1, the J gene TRBJ2-6; D remains ambiguous. V lost 4 bases to trimming and J lost 0 bases, with 7 bases between them. There are 15 residues in the CDR3. Germline assignment: CDR1 MGHDK and CDR2 SYGVNS. The CDR3 spells CASSGASSGANVLTF. The CDR3 region has the DNA TGTGCCAGCAGTGGGGCTAGCTCTGGGGCCAACGTCCTGACTTTC.

The chain combines TRBV11-2 with TRBJ2-7; D possibly corresponds to TRBD1 (7 bases). CDR1 is SGHAT and CDR2 is FQNNGV in the germline V gene. V was trimmed by 3 bases and J by 7 bases, leaving 19 bases between them. The CDR3 runs to 15 residues. CDR3 sequence (DNA): TGTGCCAGCAGCTTGTCAGCGGCAGGGGGGAGAGAGCAGTACTTC. Translating gives CASSLSAAGGREQYF.

With respect to this clonotype: A much larger clone differs from this one at a single base, so this may be a read error. The chain has TRBV6-4 and TRBJ1-2, with D hard to call. Looked up from germline, CDR1 is MRHNA and CDR2 is SNTAGT. The CDR3 spans 14 residues. V gave up 1 base and J gave up 5 bases, with 11 bases separating them. The CDR3 DNA is TGTGCCAGCAGTGACTTCTCCCAAAAATATGGCTACACCTTC. Protein sequence: CASSDFSQKYGYTF.

The chain recombines TRBV29-1 with TRBJ2-5, with D unclear. The germline V and J ends were trimmed by 4 bases and 5 bases, with 14 bases remaining between them. From germline, CDR1 is SQVTM and CDR2 ANQGSEA. CDR3 size: 13 residues. CDR3 coding DNA: TGCAGCGTTGCCGTAAATCTGCGGGAGACCCAGTACTTC. Translating it yields CSVAVNLRETQYF.

The chain employs TRBV2 and TRBJ2-1, with a weak D call TRBD1 (5 bases). Germline values: CDR1 SNHLY, CDR2 FYNNEI. Between the trimmed V and J ends, which lost 2 bases and 6 bases, there was a span of 14 bases. This CDR3 spans 15 amino acids. CDR3 nucleotides: TGTGCCAGCAGTGAACGACAGCTAATTGTCAATGAGCAGTTCTTC. Encoded protein: CASSERQLIVNEQFF.

The sample holds a few counts of this clonotype. V is TRBV6-4 and J is TRBJ1-5, with D hard to call. The ends were cut back, 5 bases at V and 9 bases at J, with 8 bases in the middle. CDR1 is MRHNA and CDR2 is SNTAGT in the germline V gene. CDR3 size: 11 residues. The CDR3 spells CASSITLPQHF. CDR3 in DNA: TGTGCCAGCAGTATTACTCTGCCCCAGCATTTT.

The chain couples TRBV19 to TRBJ1-5; weak D call: TRBD1 (5 bases). V lost 4 bases and J 5 bases, leaving 12 bases between the germline ends. Germline lookup yields CDR1 LNHDA and CDR2 SQIVND (reference sequence). This CDR3 is 14 amino acids long. CDR3 protein: CASSTGQPYQPQHF. CDR3 in DNA: TGTGCCAGTAGTACGGGGCAGCCATATCAGCCCCAGCATTTT.

The V call is TRBV5-1, the J call TRBJ2-3, with D hard to call. The CDR3 sequence is 14 residues long. Germline V gene lookup returns CDR1 SGHRS and CDR2 YFSETQ. Trimming left V 0 bases short and J 2 bases short, with 7 bases between. CDR3 amino acids: CASSLEKTTDTQYF. CDR3 nucleotide sequence: TGCGCCAGCAGCTTGGAGAAGACCACAGATACGCAGTATTTT.

The J gene is TRBJ1-1, the V gene TRBV7-8, with D perhaps matching TRBD1 (5 bases). The CDR3 consists of 14 residues. V lost 5 bases, J lost 6 bases, and 16 bases lay in between. The V gene's germline CDR1 is SGHVS and CDR2 FQNEAQ. CDR3 DNA: TGTGCCAGCAGCGTCACAGGTAAAGGGGCTGAAGCTTTCTTT. It yields the protein CASSVTGKGAEAFF.

Many counts were recorded for this clonotype. V gene TRBV3-1 combines with J gene TRBJ1-6, with 7 bases that match TRBD1. Germline-derived CDR1 and CDR2 are LGHDT and YNNKEL (reference sequence). The CDR3 consists of 15 residues. V dropped 9 bases and J dropped 2; count of bases not matched to a gene: 7. CDR3 in amino acids: CARTSGGTYNSPLHF. DNA of the CDR3: TGTGCCAGGACTTCAGGGGGAACCTATAATTCACCCCTCCACTTT.

The chain has TRBV20-1 and TRBJ2-7, with TRBD2 matching over 7 bases. Germline CDR1 is DFQATT and CDR2 is SNEGSKA (reference sequence). V trimming: 6 bases; J trimming: 3 bases; junction bases outside the gene matches: 5. This CDR3 is built from 12 residues. The chain's CDR3 is CSAPWTSYEQYF. The DNA for the CDR3 is TGCAGTGCACCATGGACTAGCTACGAGCAGTACTTC.

This clonotype was detected ten times or more. V gene TRBV12-3 or TRBV12-4 combines with J gene TRBJ2-7, with D unclear. CDR3 length equals 11 residues. V lost 3 bases to trimming and J lost 6 bases, with 6 bases between them. Here the CDR3 reads CASSFGPEQYF. CDR3 nucleotide sequence: TGTGCCAGCAGTTTTGGGCCCGAGCAGTACTTC.

The chain employs TRBV2 and TRBJ2-2, with 8 bases lining up with TRBD2. The germline CDR1 and CDR2 sequences are SNHLY and FYNNEI. This CDR3 has 14 residues. V lost 8 bases to trimming and J lost 3 bases; unmatched junction nucleotides: 5. The CDR3 bases are TGTGCCAGCGGGGGACTAGACGACACCGGGGAGCTGTTTTTT. This sequence encodes CASGGLDDTGELFF.

This chain links TRBV9 with TRBJ1-6; D gene unclear. This CDR3 spans 14 amino acids. V lost 2 bases to trimming and J lost 6 bases, with 9 bases between them. Germline CDR1 and CDR2: SGDLS and YYNGEE. The CDR3 region is CASSVEGSNSPLHF. CDR3 nucleotide sequence: TGTGCCAGCAGCGTCGAAGGATCTAATTCACCCCTCCACTTT.

The rearrangement joins TRBV2 to TRBJ1-6; 8 nucleotides agree with TRBD1. The V gene's germline CDR1 is SNHLY and CDR2 FYNNEI. The CDR3 spans 14 residues. J was trimmed by 11 bases and V by 6 bases; bases with no gene match: 9. CDR3 sequence: CASSRGQGRAPLHF. DNA for the CDR3: TGTGCCAGCAGCCGCGGACAGGGACGCGCACCCCTCCACTTT.

CDR3 amino acids: CATLQNYGYTF. The DNA of the CDR3 is TGTGCCACCCTACAAAACTATGGCTACACCTTC. The chain combines TRBV19 with TRBJ1-2; D uncertain. Per the germline V gene, CDR1 is LNHDA and CDR2 is SQIVND (reference sequence). The V gene lost 10 bases and the J gene lost 2 bases, with 8 bases spanning the gap. The CDR3 is made up of 11 amino acids.